Listed below are T cell receptor beta chains from one sample, sequenced in a study of OX40 agonist ivuxolimab in advanced cancers. Sequencing was performed with immunoSEQ multiplex PCR; in TCRdb, only in-frame clones are kept and a portion is missing. The sample contains just over 50,000 clones, about 80% of which appear only once. Source: CD4+ or CD8+ T cells sorted from blood, taken in a trial of the OX40 agonist ivuxolimab. These receptors were obtained from an adult with an advanced solid tumor such as melanoma, head and neck, liver or kidney cancer. Both conserved end residues are part of each CDR3. Each record gives: V gene, clone size, D gene, J gene, CDR3 DNA, CDR3 protein. The D gene is left open where the match is weak. Size is stated for part of the rows, as once, few or many counts, or as a class when the clone is expanded.

TRBV7-8,NA,NA,TRBJ2-3,TGTGCCAGCAGCTTAGTGGGAGATACGCAGTATTTT,CASSLVGDTQYF
TRBV6-6,NA,TRBD1,TRBJ1-1,TGTGCCAGCAGCAGGACAGGGAACACTGAAGCTTTCTTT,CASSRTGNTEAFF
TRBV10-1,NA,NA,TRBJ2-5,TGCGCCAGCAGTGAGTCTCCCGGTCAAGAGACCCAGTACTTC,CASSESPGQETQYF
TRBV5-1,once,NA,TRBJ1-3,TGCGCCAGCAGCGTTGGATACAGGCCCCACTCTGGAAACACCATATATTTT,CASSVGYRPHSGNTIYF
TRBV7-2,NA,NA,TRBJ2-2,TGTGCCAGCAGTCCGGCCTTGAACACCGGGGAGCTGTTTTTT,CASSPALNTGELFF
TRBV19,NA,TRBD1,TRBJ1-1,TGTGCCAGTAGTATAGACCCGACAGGGCTCGCTGAAGCTTTCTTT,CASSIDPTGLAEAFF
TRBV6-5,NA,NA,TRBJ1-1,TGTGCCAGCAGTTACTCTGGTAACCTCTTGAACACTGAAGCTTTCTTT,CASSYSGNLLNTEAFF
TRBV6-5,NA,NA,TRBJ2-5,TGTGCCAGCAGTTACTCGATGGGGCAAAAAGAGACCCAGTACTTC,CASSYSMGQKETQYF
TRBV7-2,NA,NA,TRBJ2-5,TGTGCCAGCAGCTCCCGGGAGACCCAGTACTTC,CASSSRETQYF
TRBV28,NA,NA,TRBJ1-2,TGTGCCAGCAGTTTTTTAGGGCACCAAGGCTACACCTTC,CASSFLGHQGYTF
TRBV6-1,NA,NA,TRBJ2-2,TGTGCCAGCAGGTACAGGCGAGCGAACACCGGGGAGCTGTTTTTT,CASRYRRANTGELFF
TRBV6-6,NA,NA,TRBJ1-5,TGTGCCAGCAGTGACCGGACAGTTAGAGATCAGCCCCAGCATTTT,CASSDRTVRDQPQHF
TRBV29-1,once,NA,TRBJ1-2,TGCAGCGTAGCGGGACCGTTCTTCTATGGCTACACCTTC,CSVAGPFFYGYTF
TRBV18,NA,NA,TRBJ1-1,TGTGCCAGCTCACCAAGCGTGGGCACTGAAGCTTTCTTT,CASSPSVGTEAFF
TRBV4-1,NA,NA,TRBJ1-1,TGCGCCAGCAGCCAAGGAATGCTCAGCAGGCAAGTGGGGGTTGAAGCTTTCTTT,CASSQGMLSRQVGVEAFF
TRBV28,once,TRBD1,TRBJ2-7,TGTGCCAGCAGTTTATTCACACAGGGGCAGGAGCAGTACTTC,CASSLFTQGQEQYF
TRBV7-6,NA,NA,TRBJ2-1,TGTGCCAGCAGCCTCGACGGGACCCCGTCCAATGAGCAGTTCTTC,CASSLDGTPSNEQFF
TRBV9,NA,NA,TRBJ2-3,TGTGCCAGCAGCGTTCTCGGGGGGCCAAGCACAGATACGCAGTATTTT,CASSVLGGPSTDTQYF
TRBV7-8,few,TRBD2,TRBJ2-2,TGTGCCAGCAGCCAACCGGGACTAGCGGGGTACACCGGGGAGCTGTTTTTT,CASSQPGLAGYTGELFF
TRBV7-9,NA,NA,TRBJ2-7,TGTGCCAGCAGCAGTGACCGGGCCCTGAGAGACGAGCAGTACTTC,CASSSDRALRDEQYF
TRBV7-2,NA,TRBD1,TRBJ2-3,TGTGCCAGCAGTCCAAGCTACGGGACAGCCACGCAGTATTTT,CASSPSYGTATQYF
TRBV5-5,NA,NA,TRBJ1-4,TGTGCCAGCAGCCTAGCAACTAATGAAAAACTGTTTTTT,CASSLATNEKLFF
TRBV19,NA,NA,TRBJ2-5,TGTGCCAGTAGCCCGACAGAGGGGGAGACCCAGTACTTC,CASSPTEGETQYF
TRBV27,NA,NA,TRBJ2-1,TGTGCCAGCAGTTTTGGGGGAGCCACCTACAATGAGCAGTTCTTC,CASSFGGATYNEQFF
TRBV6-5,NA,TRBD1,TRBJ1-3,TGTGCCAGCGCCCGGGACAGTAGGTCTGGAAACACCATATATTTT,CASARDSRSGNTIYF
TRBV7-9,NA,NA,TRBJ1-2,TGTGCCAGCAGCTTAGTGCAGGGTGGTGGCTACACCTTC,CASSLVQGGGYTF
TRBV9,NA,TRBD1,TRBJ1-2,TGTGCCAGCACCCCCGGGACAGTAGGTGGCTACACCTTC,CASTPGTVGGYTF
TRBV19,NA,NA,TRBJ1-5,TGTGCCAGTAGTCTCTACAATCAGCCCCAGCATTTT,CASSLYNQPQHF
TRBV5-1,NA,TRBD1,TRBJ2-3,TGCGCCAGCAGCTTGCAGGGGGACAGGGCGGGCACAGATACGCAGTATTTT,CASSLQGDRAGTDTQYF
TRBV14,NA,TRBD1,TRBJ1-4,TGTGCCAGCAGCCGGGACAGCGATGAAAAACTGTTTTTT,CASSRDSDEKLFF
TRBV5-1,NA,NA,TRBJ1-2,TGCGCCAGCAGGACGGAGGGTCCACATGGCTACACCTTC,CASRTEGPHGYTF
TRBV27,once,NA,TRBJ1-6,TGTGCCAGCAGTTCGCAAAATTGGGAGAATTCACCCCTCCACTTT,CASSSQNWENSPLHF
TRBV12-5,NA,NA,TRBJ1-5,TGTGCTAGTGACCTCGGGAGCAATCAGCCCCAGCATTTT,CASDLGSNQPQHF
TRBV9,NA,NA,TRBJ2-5,TGTGCCAGCAGCGCAGCCTGGGGGCAAGAGACCCAGTACTTC,CASSAAWGQETQYF
TRBV7-2,once,NA,TRBJ2-3,TGTGCCAGCAGCTTAGGTTTATCCACAGATACGCAGTATTTT,CASSLGLSTDTQYF
TRBV19,NA,NA,TRBJ2-1,TGTGCCAGTAAAGGGGCCACCTACAATGAGCAGTTCTTC,CASKGATYNEQFF
TRBV14,few,NA,TRBJ2-3,TGTGCCAGCAGCTCCAGGGGCGGGGGCAGGGGCACAGATACGCAGTATTTT,CASSSRGGGRGTDTQYF
TRBV9,NA,NA,TRBJ2-7,TGTGCCAGCAGCGCCCACGTCGGGATAACCTACGAGCAGTACTTC,CASSAHVGITYEQYF
TRBV7-8,once,NA,TRBJ1-3,TGTGCCAGCAGCCTAGAGGGTTCCGGAAACACCATATATTTT,CASSLEGSGNTIYF
TRBV6-5,once,NA,TRBJ2-5,TGTGCCAGCAGTCCAGGACCGGAGCTGGAGACCCAGTACTTC,CASSPGPELETQYF
TRBV5-1,NA,TRBD1,TRBJ1-4,TGCGCCAGCAGCTTGGGGTCAGGGGGCAATGAAAAACTGTTTTTT,CASSLGSGGNEKLFF
TRBV29-1,NA,TRBD1,TRBJ1-5,TGCAGCGTTGGGGACAGGGGCAATCAGCCCCAGCATTTT,CSVGDRGNQPQHF
TRBV7-3,NA,NA,TRBJ1-1,TGTGCCAGCAGCTTGGGTAGAAACACTGAAGCTTTCTTT,CASSLGRNTEAFF
TRBV11-3,NA,NA,TRBJ2-7,TGTGCCAGCAGCTTAGAGGCAGGGGATTCCTACGAGCAGTACTTC,CASSLEAGDSYEQYF
TRBV19,NA,NA,TRBJ2-5,TGTGCCAGTAGTCCCGGTACGACGCTTGTAGAGACCCAGTACTTC,CASSPGTTLVETQYF
TRBV25-1,NA,TRBD1,TRBJ1-2,TGTGCCAGCAGGGACAGGGCACAGGGCTACACCTTC,CASRDRAQGYTF
TRBV7-8,NA,NA,TRBJ2-7,TGTGCCAGCAGCCAAAACCGGACCCCCCGAGAGGGCGAGCAGTACTTC,CASSQNRTPREGEQYF
TRBV6-5,NA,NA,TRBJ2-7,TGTGCCAGCAGTTACTCCACAGGAGGCTACTCCTACGAGCAGTACTTC,CASSYSTGGYSYEQYF
TRBV29-1,few,NA,TRBJ1-2,TGCAGCGCCCCGGGACCATACTATGGCTACACCTTC,CSAPGPYYGYTF
TRBV5-6,few,NA,TRBJ2-7,TGTGCCAGCAGCTCTCTGACTAGTCCCTACGAGCAGTACTTC,CASSSLTSPYEQYF
TRBV5-1,NA,NA,TRBJ2-3,TGCGCCAGCAGCCCCTCGATCCTGGTGGCAGATACGCAGTATTTT,CASSPSILVADTQYF
TRBV6-1,few,TRBD1,TRBJ1-5,TGTGCCAGCAGGACCGGACAGGGACTCAATCAGCCCCAGCATTTT,CASRTGQGLNQPQHF
TRBV11-2,once,NA,TRBJ1-6,TGTGCCAGCAGCTACCGGGGCGTTAATTCACCCCTCCACTTT,CASSYRGVNSPLHF
TRBV6-1,NA,TRBD2,TRBJ2-3,TGTGCCAGTGCTGAGCGGCTAGCGGGGACAGATACGCAGTATTTT,CASAERLAGTDTQYF
TRBV5-1,once,NA,TRBJ1-1,TGCGCCACCGAGGGGGGATTGAGGAACACTGAAGCTTTCTTT,CATEGGLRNTEAFF